Below are 6 T cell receptor beta chains sequenced from a single sample in a study of Ad26.COV2.S vaccination and SARS-CoV-2 variants. Using immunoSEQ multiplex PCR, the repertoire was profiled, and TCRdb retains in-frame clones only, with some absent. The data show a few hundred thousand clones, roughly 80% seen once. Documented treatment: some 20 received Ad26.COV2.S at low or high dose, single or two shots; about 5 received placebo; per-sample allocation not given. The samples were gathered on day 63 after the first injection of vaccine or placebo. The source material was peripheral blood, sampled in a trial of Ad26.COV2.S vaccine versus placebo. The receptor set was obtained from a person aged 18 to 59 who received the Ad26.COV2.S COVID-19 vaccine or a placebo.

The chain employs TRBV11-3 and TRBJ2-7; D gene uncertain. Germline V gives CDR1 SGHNT, CDR2 YENEEA. V was shortened by 5 bases and J by 3 bases, with 11 bases between the two germline ends. The CDR3 runs 13 residues. The CDR3 sequence is CASSPGTFYEQYF. In DNA, the CDR3 is TGTGCCAGCAGCCCCGGAACCTTCTACGAGCAGTACTTC.

As to this clone: The same CDR3 can be traced to other DNA sequences in this sample. This chain's CDR3 is CASSPGAANYGYTF. The CDR3 coding sequence is TGTGCCAGCAGCCCTGGGGCCGCTAACTATGGCTACACCTTC. This chain uses TRBV3-1 (or the pseudogene TRBV3-2) with TRBJ1-2, with D maybe TRBD1 (5 bases). Germline V gene lookup returns CDR1 LGHDT and CDR2 YNNKEL (reference sequence). V dropped 4 bases and J dropped 0 bases, with 9 bases sitting between them. This CDR3 is 14 amino acids long.

The chain carries TRBV4-1 and TRBJ2-2; D is perhaps TRBD1 or TRBD2 (5 bases each). V dropped 4 bases and J dropped 4 bases, with 10 bases sitting between them. Germline values: CDR1 MGHRA, CDR2 YSYEKL. This CDR3 spans 14 amino acids. CDR3 in amino acids: CASSPGPRTGELFF. CDR3 bases: TGCGCCAGCAGCCCGGGACCACGCACCGGGGAGCTGTTTTTT.

The chain carries TRBV5-1 and TRBJ2-5; 8 nucleotides align to TRBD1. Losses at the gene ends were 5 bases for V and 4 bases for J; bases not matched to a gene: 4. Per the germline V gene, CDR1 is SGHRS and CDR2 is YFSETQ. There are 13 residues in the CDR3. The CDR3 nucleotides are TGCGCCAGCAGTTTCGGACAGGGAGAGACCCAGTACTTC. Encoded protein: CASSFGQGETQYF. Full variable domain (remainder filled in from reference TRBV5-1 and TRBJ2-5): KAGVTQTPRYLIKTRGQQVTLSCSPISGHRSVSWYQQTPGQGLQFLFEYFSETQRNKGNFPGRFSGRQFSNSRSEMNVSTLELGDSALYLCASSFGQGETQYFGPGTRLLVL.

Written as DNA, the CDR3 is TGTGCCAGCAGTTTTAGCGGGGTCTACGAGCAGTACTTC. Protein product: CASSFSGVYEQYF. This sequence joins TRBV27 and TRBJ2-7; TRBD2 agrees at 8 bases. Germline loops: CDR1 MNHEY, CDR2 SMNVEV (reference sequence). The CDR3 runs 13 residues. J was trimmed by 3 bases and V by 3 bases; bases with no gene match: 1.

The rearrangement links TRBV6-5 to TRBJ2-1; possibly TRBD2 for D (5 bases). V lost 8 bases to trimming and J lost 4 bases, with 9 bases between them. This CDR3 has 12 amino acids. Germline CDR1 MNHEY, CDR2 SVGAGI. In DNA, the CDR3 is TGTGCCAGCCCGACGGGGTACAATGAGCAGTTCTTC. As protein: CASPTGYNEQFF.